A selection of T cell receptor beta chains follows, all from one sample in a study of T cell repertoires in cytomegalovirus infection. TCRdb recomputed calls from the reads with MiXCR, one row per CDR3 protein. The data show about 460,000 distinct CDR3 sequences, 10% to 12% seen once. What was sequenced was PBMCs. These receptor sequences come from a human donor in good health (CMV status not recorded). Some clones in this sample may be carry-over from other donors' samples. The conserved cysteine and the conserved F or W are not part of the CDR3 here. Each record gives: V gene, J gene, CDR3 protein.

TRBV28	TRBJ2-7	ASSSPEEQY
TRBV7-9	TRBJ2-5	ASSPPGQGREETQY
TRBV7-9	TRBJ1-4	ASSWQGAANEKLF
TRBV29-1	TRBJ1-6	SVASRGRGSPLH
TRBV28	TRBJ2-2	ASNREDTGELF
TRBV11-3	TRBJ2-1	ASSFRQGEGNEQF
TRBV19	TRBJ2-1	ASSAGVSYNEQF
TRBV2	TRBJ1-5	ASRDRTGGRQPQH
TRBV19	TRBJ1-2	ASSMKENAASRGYT
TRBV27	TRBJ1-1	ASSSTQVPTEAF
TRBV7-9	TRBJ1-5	ASDRGRDQPQH
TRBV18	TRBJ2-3	ASSPRDFVTRDTQY
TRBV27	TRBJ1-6	ASSLGNPSPLTPLH
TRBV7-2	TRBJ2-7	ASSQITGGYEQY
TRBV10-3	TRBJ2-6	AIGGLTNVLT
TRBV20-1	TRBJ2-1	SSGGVYNEQF
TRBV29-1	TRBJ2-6	SVESGTAGANVLT
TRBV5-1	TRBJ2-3	ASSPLGGGYATDTQY